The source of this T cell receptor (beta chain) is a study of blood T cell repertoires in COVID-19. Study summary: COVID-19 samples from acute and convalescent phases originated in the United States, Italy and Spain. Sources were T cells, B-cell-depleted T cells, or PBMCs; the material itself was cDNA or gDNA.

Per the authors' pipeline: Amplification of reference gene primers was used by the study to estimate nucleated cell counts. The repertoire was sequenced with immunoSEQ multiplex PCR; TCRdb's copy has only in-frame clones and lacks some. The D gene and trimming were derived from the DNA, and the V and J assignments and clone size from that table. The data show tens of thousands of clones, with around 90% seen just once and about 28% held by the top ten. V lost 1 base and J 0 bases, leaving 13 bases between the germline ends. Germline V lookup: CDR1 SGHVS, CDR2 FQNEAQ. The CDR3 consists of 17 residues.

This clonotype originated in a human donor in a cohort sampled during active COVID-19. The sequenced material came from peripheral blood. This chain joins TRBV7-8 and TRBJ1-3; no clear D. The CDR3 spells CASSLGAGRSSGNTIYF. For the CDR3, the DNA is TGTGCCAGCAGCTTAGGAGCGGGCCGCAGCTCTGGAAACACCATATATTTT.